These T cell receptor beta chains were read from a single sample in a study of OX40 agonist ivuxolimab in advanced cancers. Assay used: immunoSEQ multiplex PCR; TCRdb lists only in-frame clones, some missing. Among around 16,000 clones, around 80% were seen once, and the ten largest hold under 30%. Source: CD4+ or CD8+ T cells sorted from blood, taken in a trial of the OX40 agonist ivuxolimab. The receptors were sampled from an adult with an advanced solid tumor such as melanoma, head and neck, liver or kidney cancer. CDR3s include the opening cysteine and the closing phenylalanine or tryptophan. Fields, in order: CDR3 DNA, CDR3 protein, clone size, V gene, J gene, D gene. A D gene is named only where the DNA matches it firmly. A row's size may be missing; if present it is once, few, many or a size class.

CDR3 DNA: TGTGCCAGCAGCCCAGGCGACAGATTAGGAGAGACCCAGTACTTC
CDR3 protein: CASSPGDRLGETQYF
clone size: -
V gene: TRBV11-2
J gene: TRBJ2-5
D gene: -

CDR3 DNA: TGTGCCAGCAGCCTATCTCCTGAGCAGTTCTTC
CDR3 protein: CASSLSPEQFF
clone size: few
V gene: TRBV7-9
J gene: TRBJ2-1
D gene: -

CDR3 DNA: TGTGCCAGCAGCCTTTGGCCGGGGTTAGGCACCGGGGAGCTGTTTTTT
CDR3 protein: CASSLWPGLGTGELFF
clone size: -
V gene: TRBV11-2
J gene: TRBJ2-2
D gene: -

CDR3 DNA: TGTGCCAGCAGCTTTCATCGCGGCGTGAGTGGCTACACCTTC
CDR3 protein: CASSFHRGVSGYTF
clone size: few
V gene: TRBV11-2
J gene: TRBJ1-2
D gene: -

CDR3 DNA: TGTGCCAGTACCATGGGGGGACTAGCGGGGTACAATGAGCAGTTCTTC
CDR3 protein: CASTMGGLAGYNEQFF
clone size: -
V gene: TRBV19
J gene: TRBJ2-1
D gene: TRBD2

CDR3 DNA: TGTGCCAGCAGTAACTCGGGACAGGGTTTCTATGGCTACACCTTC
CDR3 protein: CASSNSGQGFYGYTF
clone size: -
V gene: TRBV6-5
J gene: TRBJ1-2
D gene: TRBD1

CDR3 DNA: TGTGCCAGCAGTAACTTGGGGACGGCGTACGAGCAGTACTTC
CDR3 protein: CASSNLGTAYEQYF
clone size: -
V gene: TRBV25-1
J gene: TRBJ2-7
D gene: -

CDR3 DNA: TGTGCAAGTCGCTCGGGACTAGCGGGGGGGGAGACCCAGTACTTC
CDR3 protein: CASRSGLAGGETQYF
clone size: -
V gene: TRBV12-2
J gene: TRBJ2-5
D gene: -

CDR3 DNA: TGTGCCAGCAGTGCCATCTCTAGCGCGGGAAGGAATGAGCAGTTCTTC
CDR3 protein: CASSAISSAGRNEQFF
clone size: -
V gene: TRBV27
J gene: TRBJ2-1
D gene: -

CDR3 DNA: TGTGCCAGCAGCTATAAGGTGGGGACAGTTTATGGCTACACCTTC
CDR3 protein: CASSYKVGTVYGYTF
clone size: -
V gene: TRBV9
J gene: TRBJ1-2
D gene: TRBD1

CDR3 DNA: TGTGCCAGCAGCTTCGACGGTAACTATGGCTACACCTTC
CDR3 protein: CASSFDGNYGYTF
clone size: medium-sized
V gene: TRBV7-3
J gene: TRBJ1-2
D gene: -

CDR3 DNA: TGTGCCAGCAGCACCAGCGGGCTATGGGGTGAAGCTTTCTTT
CDR3 protein: CASSTSGLWGEAFF
clone size: -
V gene: TRBV7-8
J gene: TRBJ1-1
D gene: -

CDR3 DNA: TGTGCCACCAGCAGAGTGGAGCCGGGACAGGGTCTCGTGAAGACCCAGTACTTC
CDR3 protein: CATSRVEPGQGLVKTQYF
clone size: -
V gene: TRBV15
J gene: TRBJ2-5
D gene: TRBD1

CDR3 DNA: TGTGCCAGCAGTCCCCACACCGGGGAGCTGTTTTTT
CDR3 protein: CASSPHTGELFF
clone size: -
V gene: TRBV6-1
J gene: TRBJ2-2
D gene: -

CDR3 DNA: TGTGCCACCCCTCAGGGGAATGGCTACACCTTC
CDR3 protein: CATPQGNGYTF
clone size: -
V gene: TRBV6-5
J gene: TRBJ1-2
D gene: -

CDR3 DNA: TGTGCCAGCAGCTTACGACAGGGTGAAGCACCCCTCCACTTT
CDR3 protein: CASSLRQGEAPLHF
clone size: -
V gene: TRBV5-6
J gene: TRBJ1-6
D gene: TRBD1

CDR3 DNA: TGTGCCAGCAGTCCTCCCGGACTAGCGGGATACGAGACCCAGTACTTC
CDR3 protein: CASSPPGLAGYETQYF
clone size: -
V gene: TRBV7-9
J gene: TRBJ2-5
D gene: TRBD2

CDR3 DNA: TGCGCCAGCAGCTGGTCGACAGCAGCCTACGAGCAGTACTTC
CDR3 protein: CASSWSTAAYEQYF
clone size: -
V gene: TRBV5-1
J gene: TRBJ2-7
D gene: -

CDR3 DNA: TGTGCCAGCTCCCGGGGGTCAGCCCTCGAGAACTATGGCTACACCTTC
CDR3 protein: CASSRGSALENYGYTF
clone size: -
V gene: TRBV2
J gene: TRBJ1-2
D gene: -

CDR3 DNA: TGCGCCAGCAGCTTGGCCCCGGGACTAGCGGGAGGGTCGTACTACGAGCAGTACTTC
CDR3 protein: CASSLAPGLAGGSYYEQYF
clone size: -
V gene: TRBV5-1
J gene: TRBJ2-7
D gene: TRBD2

CDR3 DNA: TGTGCCACCAGCCGACTAGCGGGAAACACCGGGGAGCTGTTTTTT
CDR3 protein: CATSRLAGNTGELFF
clone size: -
V gene: TRBV15
J gene: TRBJ2-2
D gene: TRBD2

CDR3 DNA: TGTGCCAGCAGCTTCATCCAGGGACAGGGAACAGATACGCAGTATTTT
CDR3 protein: CASSFIQGQGTDTQYF
clone size: -
V gene: TRBV7-2
J gene: TRBJ2-3
D gene: TRBD1

CDR3 DNA: TGCGCCAGCAGCCGGGAGGGGTCCTACAATGAGCAGTTCTTC
CDR3 protein: CASSREGSYNEQFF
clone size: few
V gene: TRBV5-1
J gene: TRBJ2-1
D gene: TRBD2

CDR3 DNA: TGTGCCAGCAGCCCCCTTGCAGGCGTTCTTAGCTCCTACGAGCAGTACTTC
CDR3 protein: CASSPLAGVLSSYEQYF
clone size: -
V gene: TRBV7-2
J gene: TRBJ2-7
D gene: -

CDR3 DNA: TGTGCCAGCAGCGTAAACAGGGTAAGGAACACTGAAGCTTTCTTT
CDR3 protein: CASSVNRVRNTEAFF
clone size: -
V gene: TRBV13
J gene: TRBJ1-1
D gene: -

CDR3 DNA: TGTGCCAGCAGTTCACCAGCGGGCCCTCGTGGAAACACCATATATTTT
CDR3 protein: CASSSPAGPRGNTIYF
clone size: -
V gene: TRBV28
J gene: TRBJ1-3
D gene: -

CDR3 DNA: TGTGCCAGCAGTGAAGCGCACAGGGCGAACCATCAGCCCCAGCATTTT
CDR3 protein: CASSEAHRANHQPQHF
clone size: medium-sized
V gene: TRBV2
J gene: TRBJ1-5
D gene: -

CDR3 DNA: TGTGCCAGCAGTGAGACTAGCGCTAGGGGTGAGCAGTACTTC
CDR3 protein: CASSETSARGEQYF
clone size: -
V gene: TRBV2
J gene: TRBJ2-7
D gene: TRBD2

CDR3 DNA: TGTGCCAGCAGTGAGAGCTTGGGGGCTGGGGAGCTGTTTTTT
CDR3 protein: CASSESLGAGELFF
clone size: -
V gene: TRBV6-1
J gene: TRBJ2-2
D gene: -

CDR3 DNA: TGTGCCAGCAGCTTAGTGCCTAGGTCTGCAGGGTTTGTGAACACTGAAGCTTTCTTT
CDR3 protein: CASSLVPRSAGFVNTEAFF
clone size: -
V gene: TRBV7-9
J gene: TRBJ1-1
D gene: -

CDR3 DNA: TGTGCCACCAGCAGAGATCGCAGCGGGACACCATACAATGAGCAGTTCTTC
CDR3 protein: CATSRDRSGTPYNEQFF
clone size: -
V gene: TRBV15
J gene: TRBJ2-1
D gene: -

CDR3 DNA: TGCGCCAGCAGCCAGGGACTAGCGGGGGGTCTCGAGCAGTACTTC
CDR3 protein: CASSQGLAGGLEQYF
clone size: -
V gene: TRBV4-1
J gene: TRBJ2-7
D gene: TRBD2

CDR3 DNA: TGTGCCAGCACCTCGCGGGAGCCTCCCTACGAGCAGTACTTC
CDR3 protein: CASTSREPPYEQYF
clone size: -
V gene: TRBV19
J gene: TRBJ2-7
D gene: TRBD2

CDR3 DNA: TGCGCCAGCAGCTTCCTAGCGGGAAGCTCCTACGAGCAGTACTTC
CDR3 protein: CASSFLAGSSYEQYF
clone size: -
V gene: TRBV5-1
J gene: TRBJ2-7
D gene: TRBD2

CDR3 DNA: TGTGCCAGTAGTACATGGGGGGAGCAGTACTTC
CDR3 protein: CASSTWGEQYF
clone size: -
V gene: TRBV19
J gene: TRBJ2-7
D gene: -

CDR3 DNA: TGTGCCATCAGAGACAGCACCTCCTACGAGCAGTACTTC
CDR3 protein: CAIRDSTSYEQYF
clone size: -
V gene: TRBV10-3
J gene: TRBJ2-7
D gene: -

CDR3 DNA: TGTGCCAGCAGTGAATGGGGCCGCGGGACTCAAGAGACCCAGTACTTC
CDR3 protein: CASSEWGRGTQETQYF
clone size: -
V gene: TRBV25-1
J gene: TRBJ2-5
D gene: -